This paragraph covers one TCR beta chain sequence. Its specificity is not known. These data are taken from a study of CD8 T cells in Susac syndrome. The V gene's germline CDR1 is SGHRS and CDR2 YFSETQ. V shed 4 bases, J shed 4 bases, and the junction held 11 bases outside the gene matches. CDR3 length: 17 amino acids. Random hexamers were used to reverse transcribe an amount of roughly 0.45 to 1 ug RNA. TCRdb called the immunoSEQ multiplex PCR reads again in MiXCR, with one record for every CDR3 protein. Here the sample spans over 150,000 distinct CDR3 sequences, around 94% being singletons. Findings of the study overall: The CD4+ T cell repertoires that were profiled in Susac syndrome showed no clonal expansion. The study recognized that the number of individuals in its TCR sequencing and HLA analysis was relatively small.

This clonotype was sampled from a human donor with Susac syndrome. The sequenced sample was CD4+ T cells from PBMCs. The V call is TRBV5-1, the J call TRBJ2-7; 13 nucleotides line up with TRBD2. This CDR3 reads CASSEDRRTSGSYEQYF. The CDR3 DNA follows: TGCGCCAGCAGCGAGGACAGGCGGACTAGCGGGAGTTACGAGCAGTACTTC.